A selection of T cell receptor beta chains follows, all from one sample in a study of T cell repertoires in cytomegalovirus infection. TCRdb re-called the reads with MiXCR, one entry per CDR3 protein. The sample shows around 100,000 distinct CDR3 sequences, 23% of them seen only once. What was sequenced was CD8+ T cells from PBMCs. The source of these receptors is a human donor in good health (CMV status not recorded). Some clones in this sample may be carry-over from other donors' samples. CDR3s leave out the opening cysteine and the closing phenylalanine or tryptophan. Fields, in order: V gene, CDR3 protein.

TRBV11-2 | ASSPPQGGNEQF
TRBV4-1 | ASSQDPGGDIQY
TRBV7-2 | ASSSVASGDYEQY
TRBV30 | AWSGGRNTEAF
TRBV7-2 | ASSLVGDSLFNEKLF
TRBV7-8 | ASSPISPQETQY
TRBV6-2/TRBV6-3 | ASSYSRGIGTEAF
TRBV4-1 | ASSQGRGLLNEQF
TRBV6-5 | ASSRDSPSGNTIY
TRBV7-2 | ASSPGTHSNQPQH
TRBV11-2 | ASSLVVSLDEQF
TRBV4-3 | ASSQTPELRTGGTEAF
TRBV7-9 | ASSLGTGLNYEQY
TRBV7-9 | ASSHLGDQPQH
TRBV5-4 | ASSLTPSWDGDEQF
TRBV7-9 | ASSPILDPSTDTQY
TRBV6-2/TRBV6-3 | ASSYGDYGYT
TRBV19 | ASSETSSYNEQF
TRBV28 | ASRTVTGPHTEAF
TRBV20-1 | SAGDKDRAGYEQY
TRBV15 | ATNPSGGAGANVLT
TRBV6-2/TRBV6-3 | ASSEGTGSYEQY
TRBV18 | ASSPEGGLLQETQY
TRBV5-6 | ASSSWARGSYNEQF
TRBV7-2 | ASSLTGTPGGETQY
TRBV29-1 | SAPTSATYNEQF
TRBV7-6 | ASSTGPTDNEQF